This T cell receptor beta chain was documented in a study of cytomegalovirus exposure and HLA in healthy donors. The study's findings and limits: In an earlier analysis, about 90% or about 30%: the productive usage of most TCR beta V segments.

The primer mix had 60 Vbeta and 13 Jbeta primers. Some clones are missing from TCRdb's copy, which holds only in-frame ones; the method was immunoSEQ multiplex PCR. The sample comprises 150,000 to 200,000 clones, around 86% of which are singletons, and 1.6% rests with the top ten. On this clone itself: The target antigen is unknown.

V shed 4 bases and J 2 bases; nucleotides not matched to a gene: 4. This CDR3 has 15 amino acids. Germline loops: CDR1 SGHTA, CDR2 FQGTGA. This sequence originates from a man between 50 and 59 years old in good health and CMV-seronegative. This sequence joins TRBV7-3 and TRBJ2-3, with 9 bases lining up with TRBD2. The specimen sequenced was PBMCs. For the CDR3, the DNA is TGTGCCAGCAGCTCGACTAGCGGTTACACAGATACGCAGTATTTT. This sequence encodes CASSSTSGYTDTQYF.